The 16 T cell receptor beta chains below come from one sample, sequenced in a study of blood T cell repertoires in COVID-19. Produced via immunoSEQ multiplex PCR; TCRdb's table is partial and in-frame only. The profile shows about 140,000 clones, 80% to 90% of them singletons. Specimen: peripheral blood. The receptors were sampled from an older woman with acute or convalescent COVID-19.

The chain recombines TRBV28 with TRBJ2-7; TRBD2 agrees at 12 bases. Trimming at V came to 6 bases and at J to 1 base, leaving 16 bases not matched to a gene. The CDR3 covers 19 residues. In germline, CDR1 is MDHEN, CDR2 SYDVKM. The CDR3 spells CASSDNWASGGDESYEQYF. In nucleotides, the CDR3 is TGTGCCAGCAGCGATAACTGGGCTAGCGGGGGGGATGAATCCTACGAGCAGTACTTC.

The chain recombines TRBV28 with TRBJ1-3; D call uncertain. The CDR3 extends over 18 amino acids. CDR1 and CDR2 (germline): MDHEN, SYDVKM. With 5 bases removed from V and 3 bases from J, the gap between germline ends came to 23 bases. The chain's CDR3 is CASSGKGRLTAHGNTIYF. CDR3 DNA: TGTGCCAGCAGTGGTAAAGGAAGACTCACTGCCCATGGAAACACCATATATTTT.

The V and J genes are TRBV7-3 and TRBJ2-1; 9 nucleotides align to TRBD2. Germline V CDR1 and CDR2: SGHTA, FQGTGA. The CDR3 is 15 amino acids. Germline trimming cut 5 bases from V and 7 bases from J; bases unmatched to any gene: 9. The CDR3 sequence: CASSAGTSFLNEQFF. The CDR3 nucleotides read TGTGCCAGCAGCGCCGGGACTAGCTTTTTGAATGAGCAGTTCTTC.

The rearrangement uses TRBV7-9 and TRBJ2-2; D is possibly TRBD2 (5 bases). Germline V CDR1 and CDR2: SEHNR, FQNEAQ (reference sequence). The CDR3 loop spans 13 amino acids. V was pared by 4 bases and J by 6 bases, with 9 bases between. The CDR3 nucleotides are TGTGCCAGCAGCTCGACTATGGCCGGGGAGCTGTTTTTT. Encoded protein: CASSSTMAGELFF.

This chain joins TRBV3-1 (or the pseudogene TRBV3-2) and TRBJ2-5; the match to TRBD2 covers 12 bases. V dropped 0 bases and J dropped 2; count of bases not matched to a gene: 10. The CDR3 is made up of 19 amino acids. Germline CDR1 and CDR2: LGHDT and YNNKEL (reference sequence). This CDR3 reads CASSQEKKLAGGFQETQYF. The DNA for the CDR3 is TGTGCCAGCAGCCAAGAAAAGAAGCTAGCGGGGGGGTTTCAAGAGACCCAGTACTTC.

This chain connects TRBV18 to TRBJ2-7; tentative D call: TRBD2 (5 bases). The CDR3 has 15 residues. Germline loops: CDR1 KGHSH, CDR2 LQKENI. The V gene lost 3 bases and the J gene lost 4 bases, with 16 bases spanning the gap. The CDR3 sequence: CASSPNEGRGYEQYF. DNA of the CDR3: TGTGCCAGCTCACCGAACGAAGGACGGGGATACGAGCAGTACTTC. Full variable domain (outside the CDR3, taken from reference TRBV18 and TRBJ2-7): NAGVMQNPRHLVRRRGQEARLRCSPMKGHSHVYWYRQLPEEGLKFMVYLQKENIIDESGMPKERFSAEFPKEGPSILRIQQVVRGDSAAYFCASSPNEGRGYEQYFGPGTRLTVT.

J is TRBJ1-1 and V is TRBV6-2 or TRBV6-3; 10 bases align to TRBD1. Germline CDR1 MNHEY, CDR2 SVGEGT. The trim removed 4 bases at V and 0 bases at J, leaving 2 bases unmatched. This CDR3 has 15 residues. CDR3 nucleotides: TGTGCCAGCAGTTGGGGGACAGGGGTGAACACTGAAGCTTTCTTT. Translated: CASSWGTGVNTEAFF.

The CDR3 is CASSDFGSGNTIYF. In DNA, the CDR3 is TGTGCCAGCAGTGATTTCGGGTCTGGAAACACCATATATTTT. This sequence joins TRBV25-1 and TRBJ1-3; the D is unclear. The V and J ends lost 3 bases and 1 base respectively, with 7 bases between them. The CDR3 runs 14 residues. From germline, CDR1 is MGHDK and CDR2 SYGVNS.

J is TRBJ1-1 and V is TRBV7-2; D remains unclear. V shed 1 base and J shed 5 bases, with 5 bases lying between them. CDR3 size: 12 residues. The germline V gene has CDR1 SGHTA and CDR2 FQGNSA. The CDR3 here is CASSLVRTEAFF. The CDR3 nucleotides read TGTGCCAGCAGCTTAGTACGGACTGAAGCTTTCTTT.

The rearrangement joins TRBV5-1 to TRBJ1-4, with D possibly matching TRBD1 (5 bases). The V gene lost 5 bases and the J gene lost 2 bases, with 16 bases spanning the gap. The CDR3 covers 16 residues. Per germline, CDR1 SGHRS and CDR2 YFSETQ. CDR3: CASSLDGGRTNEKLFF. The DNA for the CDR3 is TGCGCCAGCAGTCTCGACGGGGGAAGGACTAATGAAAAACTGTTTTTT.

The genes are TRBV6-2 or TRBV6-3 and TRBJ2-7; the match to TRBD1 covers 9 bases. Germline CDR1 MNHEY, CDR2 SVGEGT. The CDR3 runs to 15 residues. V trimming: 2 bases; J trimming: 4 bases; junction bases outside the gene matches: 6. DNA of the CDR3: TGTGCCAGCAGTTACAGCGGGACAGGGCCATACGAGCAGTACTTC. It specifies CASSYSGTGPYEQYF.

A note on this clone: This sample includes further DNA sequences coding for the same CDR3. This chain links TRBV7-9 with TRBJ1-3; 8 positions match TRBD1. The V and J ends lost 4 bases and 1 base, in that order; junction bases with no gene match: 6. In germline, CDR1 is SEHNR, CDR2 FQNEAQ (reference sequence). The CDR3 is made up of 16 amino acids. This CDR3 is CASSSLWTGSGNTIYF. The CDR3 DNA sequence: TGTGCCAGCAGCTCCCTTTGGACAGGGTCTGGAAACACCATATATTTT.

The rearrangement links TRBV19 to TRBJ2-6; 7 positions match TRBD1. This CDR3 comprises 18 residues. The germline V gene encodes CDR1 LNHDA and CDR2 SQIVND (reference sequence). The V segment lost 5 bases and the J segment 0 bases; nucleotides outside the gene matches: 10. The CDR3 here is CASSVQGPDGSGANVLTF. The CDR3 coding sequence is TGTGCCAGTAGTGTACAGGGGCCCGACGGCTCTGGGGCCAACGTCCTGACTTTC.

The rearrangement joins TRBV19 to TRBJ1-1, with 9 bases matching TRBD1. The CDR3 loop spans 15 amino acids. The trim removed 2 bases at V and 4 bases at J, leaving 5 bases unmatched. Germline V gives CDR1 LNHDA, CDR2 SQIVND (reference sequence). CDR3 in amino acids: CASSISPTGGTEAFF. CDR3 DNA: TGTGCCAGTAGTATATCCCCGACAGGGGGCACTGAAGCTTTCTTT. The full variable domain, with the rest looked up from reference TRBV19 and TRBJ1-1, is DGGITQSPKYLFRKEGQNVTLSCEQNLNHDAMYWYRQDPGQGLRLIYYSQIVNDFQKGDIAEGYSVSREKKESFPLTVTSAQKNPTAFYLCASSISPTGGTEAFFGQGTRLTVV.

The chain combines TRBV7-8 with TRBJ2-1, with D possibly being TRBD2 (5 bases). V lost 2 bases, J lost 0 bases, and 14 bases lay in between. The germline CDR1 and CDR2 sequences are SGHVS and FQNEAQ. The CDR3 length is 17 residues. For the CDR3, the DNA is TGTGCCAGCAGCTTACTTAGAGGACTCAGCTCCTACAATGAGCAGTTCTTC. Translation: CASSLLRGLSSYNEQFF.

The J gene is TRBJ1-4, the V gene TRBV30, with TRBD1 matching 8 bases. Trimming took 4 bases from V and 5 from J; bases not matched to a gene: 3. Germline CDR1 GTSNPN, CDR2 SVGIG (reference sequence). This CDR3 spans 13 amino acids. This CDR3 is CAWMDRVNEKLFF. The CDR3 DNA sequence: TGTGCCTGGATGGACAGGGTAAATGAAAAACTGTTTTTT.